Listed below are T cell receptor beta chains from one sample, sequenced in a study of blood T cell repertoires in COVID-19. Profiling relied on immunoSEQ multiplex PCR, and the TCRdb table lists in-frame clones only, not all of them. The sample comprises roughly 250,000 clones, around nine tenths of which are singletons, and approximately 2% rests with the top ten. Sequences were obtained from peripheral blood. Receptors were obtained from a woman in her thirties or forties who had recovered from COVID-19. The CDR3 runs from the conserved cysteine through the conserved F or W. A D gene is named only where the DNA matches it firmly. Clone size, where shown, is once, few, many, or a class for clones that have expanded.

clone_size: -
v_call: TRBV24-1
j_call: TRBJ1-2
d_call: -
cdr3_aa: CATSDSNYGYTF
cdr3_nt: TGTGCCACCAGTGACAGTAACTATGGCTACACCTTC

clone_size: -
v_call: TRBV5-1
j_call: TRBJ2-5
d_call: -
cdr3_aa: CAASRGGPQETQYF
cdr3_nt: TGCGCCGCCTCGCGCGGCGGTCCTCAAGAGACCCAGTACTTC

clone_size: few
v_call: TRBV4-1
j_call: TRBJ1-1
d_call: -
cdr3_aa: CASSQGAVRGSTEAFF
cdr3_nt: TGCGCCAGCAGCCAAGGTGCCGTACGGGGGAGCACTGAAGCTTTCTTT

clone_size: -
v_call: TRBV7-2
j_call: TRBJ1-6
d_call: TRBD1
cdr3_aa: CASSLLQGRNSPLHF
cdr3_nt: TGTGCCAGCAGCCTCCTACAGGGGCGTAATTCACCCCTCCACTTT

clone_size: -
v_call: TRBV28
j_call: TRBJ2-7
d_call: -
cdr3_aa: CASSRGGVIPYEQYF
cdr3_nt: TGTGCCAGCAGTCGAGGGGGGGTGATACCCTACGAGCAGTACTTC

clone_size: -
v_call: TRBV9
j_call: TRBJ1-2
d_call: TRBD1
cdr3_aa: CASSLGTGGLYGYTF
cdr3_nt: TGTGCCAGCAGCCTAGGGACAGGGGGCCTCTATGGCTACACCTTC

clone_size: -
v_call: TRBV6-5
j_call: TRBJ1-6
d_call: TRBD1
cdr3_aa: CASSYPTGAGYSPLHF
cdr3_nt: TGTGCCAGCAGTTACCCGACAGGGGCGGGTTATTCACCCCTCCACTTT

clone_size: -
v_call: TRBV27
j_call: TRBJ1-5
d_call: -
cdr3_aa: CASSLAAYSNQPQHF
cdr3_nt: TGTGCCAGCAGTTTGGCGGCATATAGCAATCAGCCCCAGCATTTT

clone_size: -
v_call: TRBV6-2/TRBV6-3
j_call: TRBJ1-5
d_call: -
cdr3_aa: CASSYGEGQTVSNQPQHF
cdr3_nt: TGTGCCAGCAGTTACGGCGAAGGACAGACGGTTAGCAATCAGCCCCAGCATTTT

clone_size: -
v_call: TRBV14
j_call: TRBJ2-2
d_call: -
cdr3_aa: CASSPYSNTGELFF
cdr3_nt: TGTGCCAGCAGCCCGTATAGCAACACCGGGGAGCTGTTTTTT

clone_size: -
v_call: TRBV18
j_call: TRBJ1-1
d_call: -
cdr3_aa: CASSPVPGAEAFF
cdr3_nt: TGTGCCAGCTCACCGGTCCCGGGGGCTGAAGCTTTCTTT

clone_size: -
v_call: TRBV24-1
j_call: TRBJ2-7
d_call: TRBD1
cdr3_aa: CATSEATGTGFFGEQYF
cdr3_nt: TGTGCCACCAGTGAGGCAACCGGGACAGGGTTTTTCGGCGAGCAGTACTTC

clone_size: few
v_call: TRBV15
j_call: TRBJ1-1
d_call: -
cdr3_aa: CATSRGDTGNTEAFF
cdr3_nt: TGTGCCACCAGCCGGGGGGACACGGGAAACACTGAAGCTTTCTTT

clone_size: -
v_call: TRBV5-6
j_call: TRBJ2-7
d_call: TRBD1
cdr3_aa: CASSLGWGQGAAFFEQYF
cdr3_nt: TGTGCCAGCAGCTTGGGATGGGGTCAGGGGGCGGCTTTTTTCGAGCAGTACTTC

clone_size: -
v_call: TRBV3-1/TRBV3-2
j_call: TRBJ2-1
d_call: TRBD2
cdr3_aa: CASQVSGTSGRNEQFF
cdr3_nt: TGTGCCAGCCAGGTATCCGGGACTAGCGGGAGGAATGAGCAGTTCTTC

clone_size: -
v_call: TRBV18
j_call: TRBJ1-5
d_call: -
cdr3_aa: CASSPTPGPSLNQPQHF
cdr3_nt: TGTGCCAGCTCACCAACTCCAGGGCCATCTCTCAATCAGCCCCAGCATTTT

clone_size: -
v_call: TRBV21-1
j_call: TRBJ2-3
d_call: -
cdr3_aa: CASSKAHTAYDSSTDTQYF
cdr3_nt: TGTGCCAGCAGCAAGGCCCACACGGCATACGACTCTAGCACAGATACGCAGTATTTT

clone_size: once
v_call: TRBV4-2
j_call: TRBJ1-6
d_call: -
cdr3_aa: CASSQDYREGVYNSPLHF
cdr3_nt: TGTGCCAGCAGCCAAGATTACAGGGAAGGGGTATATAATTCACCCCTCCACTTT

clone_size: -
v_call: TRBV13
j_call: TRBJ2-1
d_call: TRBD2
cdr3_aa: CASSLAGRTSGRGDEQFF
cdr3_nt: TGTGCCAGCAGCTTAGCCGGCAGGACTAGCGGGAGGGGCGATGAGCAGTTCTTC

clone_size: -
v_call: TRBV24-1
j_call: TRBJ2-2
d_call: -
cdr3_aa: CATSEDSLTTGELFF
cdr3_nt: TGTGCCACCAGCGAGGATAGTCTAACCACCGGGGAGCTGTTTTTT

clone_size: -
v_call: TRBV4-1
j_call: TRBJ1-2
d_call: TRBD1
cdr3_aa: CASSQGQGAGNYGYTF
cdr3_nt: TGCGCCAGCAGCCAGGGTCAGGGGGCGGGAAACTATGGCTACACCTTC

clone_size: -
v_call: TRBV15
j_call: TRBJ2-4
d_call: TRBD1
cdr3_aa: CATSRVGTGGNIQYF
cdr3_nt: TGTGCCACCAGCAGAGTTGGGACAGGGGGGAACATTCAGTACTTC

clone_size: -
v_call: TRBV19
j_call: TRBJ1-1
d_call: -
cdr3_aa: CASSIAAMGGTEAFF
cdr3_nt: TGTGCCAGTAGTATAGCCGCCATGGGGGGCACTGAAGCTTTCTTT

clone_size: once
v_call: TRBV7-9
j_call: TRBJ1-6
d_call: -
cdr3_aa: CASSLRRISYNSPLHF
cdr3_nt: TGTGCCAGCAGCTTAAGGAGGATCTCATATAATTCACCCCTCCACTTT

clone_size: -
v_call: TRBV5-6
j_call: TRBJ1-5
d_call: TRBD1
cdr3_aa: CASQRQGAPQPQHF
cdr3_nt: TGTGCCAGCCAACGACAGGGGGCACCTCAGCCCCAGCATTTT

clone_size: -
v_call: TRBV18
j_call: TRBJ2-2
d_call: -
cdr3_aa: CASSLGARNTGELFF
cdr3_nt: TGTGCCAGCTCACTAGGGGCACGCAACACCGGGGAGCTGTTTTTT

clone_size: -
v_call: TRBV3-1/TRBV3-2
j_call: TRBJ2-7
d_call: -
cdr3_aa: CASSQPKTASYEQYF
cdr3_nt: TGTGCCAGCAGCCAGCCTAAGACAGCCTCCTACGAGCAGTACTTC

clone_size: -
v_call: TRBV6-4
j_call: TRBJ2-3
d_call: TRBD1
cdr3_aa: CASSDSRGQGTDTQYF
cdr3_nt: TGTGCCAGCAGTGACTCGAGAGGACAGGGAACAGATACGCAGTATTTT

clone_size: -
v_call: TRBV12-5
j_call: TRBJ2-7
d_call: TRBD2
cdr3_aa: CASGNPGLASYEQYF
cdr3_nt: TGTGCTAGTGGGAATCCGGGACTAGCGTCGTACGAGCAGTACTTC

clone_size: -
v_call: TRBV19
j_call: TRBJ1-4
d_call: -
cdr3_aa: CASSSGRGEKLFF
cdr3_nt: TGTGCCAGCTCCTCAGGGAGGGGTGAAAAACTGTTTTTT

clone_size: -
v_call: TRBV5-1
j_call: TRBJ2-2
d_call: -
cdr3_aa: CASSRVGNTGELFF
cdr3_nt: TGCGCCAGCAGCCGGGTGGGGAACACCGGGGAGCTGTTTTTT

clone_size: -
v_call: TRBV30
j_call: TRBJ1-2
d_call: TRBD1
cdr3_aa: CAWSPRQGFAYNGYTF
cdr3_nt: TGTGCCTGGAGTCCTAGACAGGGGTTCGCCTATAATGGCTACACCTTC